The 23 T cell receptor beta chains below were found in one sample sequenced in a study of cytomegalovirus exposure and HLA in healthy donors. With 60 Vbeta and 13 Jbeta primers, the PCR was carried out. The protocol was immunoSEQ multiplex PCR, while the TCRdb copy is restricted to in-frame clones and leaves out a portion. The repertoire has approximately 200,000 clones, around three quarters of them found once; the top ten carry 1.5% to 2%. Specimen: PBMCs. These receptors originate from a man aged 30 to 45 in good health and CMV-seronegative.

This clone was picked up a small number of times. The chain uses TRBV6-1 and TRBJ1-1, with a weak D call TRBD1 (6 bases). V was clipped by 8 bases and J by 4 bases, with 8 bases between them. CDR3 length: 11 residues. In germline, CDR1 is MNHNS, CDR2 SASEGT. The chain's CDR3 is CASQGGTEAFF. The DNA of the CDR3 is TGTGCCAGCCAAGGGGGCACTGAAGCTTTCTTT.

The rearrangement joins TRBV6-4 to TRBJ2-3; possible D gene TRBD2, 5 bases. The CDR3 runs 14 residues. Germline V gene sequence: CDR1 MRHNA, CDR2 SNTAGT. V lost 6 bases and J lost 0, with 10 bases in between. In DNA form, the CDR3 reads TGTGCCAGCAGCCAACTAGGGAGCACAGATACGCAGTATTTT. Its protein product is CASSQLGSTDTQYF.

The CDR3 loop reads CASSVAGTGAGELFF. DNA for the CDR3: TGTGCCAGCAGCGTAGCTGGGACAGGGGCCGGGGAGCTGTTTTTT. V gene TRBV9 combines with J gene TRBJ2-2, with 10 positions matching TRBD1. Trimming removed 0 bases from V and 6 bases from J; junction bases left unmatched: 2. The CDR3 runs to 15 residues. The germline V gene encodes CDR1 SGDLS and CDR2 YYNGEE.

J is TRBJ2-2 and V is TRBV1; the listed D gene, TRBD2, was not tested against the DNA. TRBV1 is designated a pseudogene. The CDR3 consists of 16 residues. The CDR3 here is CTSSQELGRGTGELFF. CDR3 coding DNA: TGCACCAGCAGCCAAGAACTGGGTCGAGGGACCGGGGAGCTGTTTTTT.

The chain uses TRBV6-1 and TRBJ1-2; D ambiguous. The CDR3 runs 15 residues. Trimming stripped 2 bases from V and 0 bases from J, with 10 bases between. Germline V gives CDR1 MNHNS, CDR2 SASEGT. CDR3 DNA: TGTGCCAGCAGTGAACGCCCGCTAGCTAACTATGGCTACACCTTC. This codes for CASSERPLANYGYTF.

The chain uses TRBV11-2 and TRBJ1-3; TRBD1 matches at 9 bases. Germline CDR1 is SGHAT and CDR2 is FQNNGV. This CDR3 spans 15 amino acids. The trim removed 4 bases at V and 0 bases at J, leaving 1 base unmatched. CDR3 region: CASSSGQGSGNTIYF. For the CDR3, the DNA is TGTGCCAGCAGCTCGGGACAGGGCTCTGGAAACACCATATATTTT.

The rearrangement uses TRBV5-5 and TRBJ2-5; TRBD2 is a possible D gene (6 bases). V lost 4 bases and J lost 5, with 24 bases in between. The CDR3 has 17 amino acids. Germline V gene data show CDR1 as SGHKS and CDR2 as YYEKEE (reference sequence). The DNA for the CDR3 is TGTGCCAGCAGCCCTTTCGGGGGACCTCCTTTAGGGGAGACCCAGTACTTC. It encodes CASSPFGGPPLGETQYF.

The chain is built from TRBV28 and TRBJ2-7; D is possibly TRBD2 (5 bases). The V and J ends lost 8 bases and 3 bases respectively, with 14 bases between them. The CDR3 spans 13 residues. Germline CDR1 MDHEN, CDR2 SYDVKM. As DNA, the CDR3 is TGTGCCAGCCGGGAAGCTTTACACTACGAGCAGTACTTC. This gives the protein CASREALHYEQYF.

The rearrangement joins TRBV10-3 to TRBJ2-2, with a tentative D call TRBD2 (6 bases). Germline V gene lookup returns CDR1 ENHRY and CDR2 SYGVKD. V gave up 9 bases and J gave up 2 bases, with 22 bases separating them. CDR3 length equals 17 residues. The CDR3 DNA sequence: TGTGCCATGGGGGTCGGGAGTGGTTCTTCAAACACCGGGGAGCTGTTTTTT. Translation: CAMGVGSGSSNTGELFF.

This chain uses TRBV10-1 with TRBJ1-2, with TRBD1 matching 11 bases. The CDR3 contains 15 residues. Germline-derived CDR1 and CDR2 are WNHNN and SYGVQD (reference sequence). The V gene end was trimmed by 9 bases and the J gene end by 3 bases; junction bases not matched to a gene: 9. The CDR3 protein is CASYPDRGLDYGYTF. CDR3 bases: TGCGCCAGTTACCCGGACAGGGGGCTAGACTATGGCTACACCTTC.

The gene calls are TRBV30 and TRBJ1-2; D call uncertain. Germline V CDR1 and CDR2: GTSNPN, SVGIG (reference sequence). The CDR3 consists of 13 residues. V was trimmed by 1 base and J by 2 bases, leaving 8 bases between them. The CDR3 DNA is TGTGCCTGGAGTGCGGGTGACAACTATGGCTACACCTTC. It yields the protein CAWSAGDNYGYTF. Full variable domain (outside the CDR3, taken from reference TRBV30 and TRBJ1-2): SQTIHQWPATLVQPVGSPLSLECTVEGTSNPNLYWYRQAAGRGLQLLFYSVGIGQISSEVPQNLSASRPQDRQFILSSKKLLLSDSGFYLCAWSAGDNYGYTFGSGTRLTVV.

The chain employs TRBV18 and TRBJ2-7, with D uncertain. This CDR3 region has 17 residues. CDR1 KGHSH and CDR2 LQKENI come from the germline V gene. Trimming cost V 2 bases and J 3 bases, with 20 bases left between them. The CDR3 coding sequence is TGTGCCAGCTCACCAGCTGTGGTGGGCGCAACCCGCTACGAGCAGTACTTC. Its translation: CASSPAVVGATRYEQYF.

This chain uses TRBV28 with TRBJ1-5; TRBD1 might be the D (6 bases). Germline V gene lookup returns CDR1 MDHEN and CDR2 SYDVKM. Trimming cost V 3 bases and J 5 bases, with 20 bases left between them. This CDR3 has 17 residues. CDR3 residues: CASSLVAAGVPDQPQHF. CDR3 bases: TGTGCCAGCAGTTTGGTTGCGGCAGGGGTTCCGGATCAGCCCCAGCATTTT.

The chain joins TRBV6-1 to TRBJ2-3; 8 nucleotides match TRBD1. J lost 1 base, V lost 3 bases, and 3 bases had no gene match. The CDR3 runs 15 residues. Germline V gene data show CDR1 as MNHNS and CDR2 as SASEGT. Here the CDR3 reads CASSDTGGGTDTQYF. The CDR3 DNA reads as TGTGCCAGCAGTGATACAGGGGGAGGCACAGATACGCAGTATTTT.

The genes are TRBV10-3 and TRBJ1-5, with 8 bases matching TRBD1. V lost 6 bases and J lost 5; bases outside the gene matches: 3. The CDR3 sequence is 13 residues long. Germline V gives CDR1 ENHRY, CDR2 SYGVKD. The CDR3 sequence: CAIRGQGDQPQHF. The CDR3 nucleotides read TGTGCCATCAGAGGACAGGGCGATCAGCCCCAGCATTTT.

A few counts support this clone. CDR3 region: CASSPQVSRDIRPQFF. CDR3 DNA: TGTGCCAGCAGCCCTCAGGTTAGCCGGGACATACGGCCGCAGTTCTTC. This sequence joins TRBV9 and TRBJ2-1; possibly TRBD1 for D (6 bases). V shed 4 bases and J shed 12 bases, with 26 bases lying between them. CDR1 and CDR2 (germline): SGDLS, YYNGEE. CDR3 length: 16 residues.

This chain uses TRBV5-4 with TRBJ2-6, with D unresolved. Trimming removed 1 base at V and 4 bases at J, with 3 bases between. Germline CDR1 and CDR2: SGHNT and YYREEE (reference sequence). The CDR3 loop spans 13 amino acids. The CDR3 DNA sequence: TGTGCCAGCAGCTTGTTAGGGGCCAACGTCCTGACTTTC. Translated, it gives CASSLLGANVLTF.

This clone was counted between two and nine times. The rearrangement links TRBV28 to TRBJ2-7; 9 nucleotides line up with TRBD2. The CDR3 is made up of 14 amino acids. V was clipped by 5 bases and J by 2 bases; unmatched bases: 4. Germline assignment: CDR1 MDHEN and CDR2 SYDVKM. As DNA, the CDR3 is TGTGCCAGCAGTACTAGCGGGCCCGCCTACGAGCAGTACTTC. It is translated as CASSTSGPAYEQYF.

The chain recombines TRBV4-1 with TRBJ1-2; D gene uncertain. V lost 3 bases, J lost 4 bases, and 12 bases lay in between. The CDR3 length is 14 residues. Germline V gene sequence: CDR1 MGHRA, CDR2 YSYEKL. The CDR3 region is CASSHGRLAYGYTF. CDR3 sequence (DNA): TGCGCCAGCAGCCATGGCCGTTTAGCCTATGGCTACACCTTC.

This chain links TRBV15 with TRBJ2-3; TRBD1 agrees at 8 bases. The CDR3 sequence is 15 residues long. CDR1 and CDR2 (germline): LNHNV, YYDKDF (reference sequence). V shed 3 bases, J shed 1 base, and the junction held 3 bases outside the gene matches. The CDR3 coding sequence is TGTGCCACCAGCAGCCAGGGGGCGGGCACAGATACGCAGTATTTT. It translates to CATSSQGAGTDTQYF.

The V gene is TRBV7-2, the J gene TRBJ2-2, with D perhaps matching TRBD2 (6 bases). The CDR3 loop spans 15 amino acids. The V end was cut by 5 bases, the J end by 1 base, with 11 bases between. Germline loops: CDR1 SGHTA, CDR2 FQGNSA. The CDR3 region has the DNA TGTGCCAGCAGCCCAGGGAGGAGGAACACCGGGGAGCTGTTTTTT. Amino acids: CASSPGRRNTGELFF.

The V gene is TRBV7-3, the J gene TRBJ2-5, with 9 bases that match TRBD2. Germline V gene sequence: CDR1 SGHTA, CDR2 FQGTGA. Germline trimming cut 4 bases from V and 2 bases from J; bases unmatched to any gene: 5. CDR3 length: 15 residues. The CDR3 nucleotides are TGTGCCAGCAGCTCCGGACTAGCGATACAAGAGACCCAGTACTTC. Translated: CASSSGLAIQETQYF.

The J gene is TRBJ2-1, the V gene TRBV6-5; 8 bases are a match to TRBD1. The germline CDR1 and CDR2 sequences are MNHEY and SVGAGI. The CDR3 runs to 13 residues. Germline trimming cut 6 bases from V and 10 bases from J; bases unmatched to any gene: 8. The CDR3 region has the DNA TGTGCCAGCAGACCCCAGGGGGCAAGGGAGCAGTTCTTC. Its translation: CASRPQGAREQFF.